This passage covers 9 T cell receptor beta chains from one sample sequenced in a study of TIL therapy for anti-PD-1-resistant metastatic lung cancer. The time point is: pre-treatment sample, taken before nivolumab and TIL therapy. Tumor tissue came from excised metastases, mostly pleural nodules or supraclavicular lymph nodes. Sequencing used immunoSEQ v3. Profiled with immunoSEQ multiplex PCR; TCRdb holds only in-frame clones, not every one. Among about 25,000 clones, roughly 72% were seen once, and the ten largest hold 7% to 9.5%. Sample: tumor tissue, taken at baseline. The receptor set was obtained from a person between 25 and 79 years old with non-small cell lung cancer.

The chain couples TRBV20-1 to TRBJ2-7; 7 bases agree with TRBD2. The ends lost 5 bases at V and 5 bases at J; junction bases unmatched: 3. The CDR3 consists of 11 residues. CDR1 and CDR2 from the germline V gene are DFQATT and SNEGSKA (reference sequence). CDR3 sequence reads: CSARGDHEQYF. The CDR3 nucleotides read TGCAGTGCTCGGGGGGACCACGAGCAGTACTTC.

V gene TRBV4-3 combines with J gene TRBJ2-2; 14 bases fit TRBD2. CDR3 length: 18 amino acids. The V gene's germline CDR1 is LGHNA and CDR2 YSLEER. J lost 3 bases, V lost 4 bases, and 7 bases had no gene match. The CDR3 protein is CASSPRLAGGQDTGELFF. The DNA of the CDR3 is TGCGCCAGCAGCCCCCGACTAGCGGGGGGGCAGGACACCGGGGAGCTGTTTTTT.

The rearrangement uses TRBV21-1 and TRBJ1-1; the table calls TRBD1, which could not be checked here. TRBV21-1 constitutes a pseudogene. There are 13 residues in the CDR3. Here the CDR3 DNA reads TGTGCCAGCGAGCCGCAGGGTGACACTGAAGCTTTCTTT. Its protein is CASEPQGDTEAFF.

The chain is built from TRBV27 and TRBJ1-5; TRBD1 agrees at 8 bases. V was clipped by 7 bases and J by 6 bases; unmatched bases: 8. This CDR3 has 14 amino acids. Per the germline V gene, CDR1 is MNHEY and CDR2 is SMNVEV (reference sequence). CDR3 sequence: CASTRTGSGQPQHF. The CDR3 coding sequence is TGTGCCAGCACCAGGACAGGGAGCGGTCAGCCCCAGCATTTT.

The chain carries TRBV6-5 and TRBJ1-1; TRBD1 might be the D (5 bases). The CDR3 is 15 amino acids. The ends were cut back, 0 bases at V and 4 bases at J, with 12 bases in the middle. CDR1 and CDR2 (germline): MNHEY, SVGAGI. CDR3 nucleotide sequence: TGTGCCAGCAGTTACTCGAACCAGGGACTCACTGAAGCTTTCTTT. Amino acids: CASSYSNQGLTEAFF.

This clone occurred once. This chain uses TRBV4-3 with TRBJ2-7, with D perhaps matching TRBD1 (6 bases). Trimming removed 1 base from V and 0 bases from J, with 19 bases in between. The CDR3 sequence is 18 residues long. CDR1 is LGHNA and CDR2 is YSLEER in the germline V gene. The CDR3 here is CASSQGAPGTYSSYEQYF. DNA for the CDR3: TGCGCCAGCAGCCAAGGGGCACCCGGGACATACAGCTCCTACGAGCAGTACTTC.

The chain is built from TRBV13 and TRBJ1-3; D remains ambiguous. This CDR3 is built from 15 residues. Trimming stripped 5 bases from V and 4 bases from J, with 15 bases between. Germline V gene lookup returns CDR1 PRHDT and CDR2 FYEKMQ (reference sequence). The CDR3 loop is CASSNSMFRGNTIYF. The CDR3 DNA follows: TGTGCCAGCAGCAATAGTATGTTCAGAGGAAACACCATATATTTT.

The genes are TRBV27 and TRBJ1-1, with TRBD1 matching 10 bases. Germline V CDR1 and CDR2: MNHEY, SMNVEV (reference sequence). The V and J ends lost 4 bases and 5 bases, in that order; junction bases with no gene match: 13. The CDR3 has 17 residues. CDR3 DNA: TGTGCCAGCAGTTCCGGGACAGGGGCCGTAGGACGGACTGAAGCTTTCTTT. This encodes CASSSGTGAVGRTEAFF.

The CDR3 loop is CASSSPYSGTGGHFFNEQFF. The CDR3 DNA reads as TGTGCCAGCAGTTCCCCCTATTCCGGGACAGGGGGGCATTTTTTCAATGAGCAGTTCTTC. The rearrangement links TRBV5-4 to TRBJ2-1, with TRBD1 matching over 11 bases. Unmatched junction bases numbered 22, after V lost 5 bases and J lost 6 bases. CDR1 is SGHNT, CDR2 YYREEE, per germline (reference sequence). CDR3 length equals 20 residues.